Shown below are 4 T cell receptor beta chains from a single sample sequenced in a study of T cell responses to AZD1222 COVID-19 vaccine. The method was immunoSEQ multiplex PCR; TCRdb's version includes in-frame clones alone and lacks a portion of them. The sample shows some 110,000 clones, about 90% of them seen only once. The sequencing used peripheral blood, collected 28 days after the second AZD1222 dose. Source of these receptors: an adult who received the AZD1222 COVID-19 vaccine.

J is TRBJ1-2 and V is TRBV10-1, with unresolved D. Looked up from germline, CDR1 is WNHNN and CDR2 is SYGVQD (reference sequence). V shed 7 bases and J shed 6 bases, with 12 bases lying between them. CDR3 length: 12 residues. CDR3 nucleotides: TGCGCCAGCACAGCTTCCCAAAATGGCTACACCTTC. This translates into CASTASQNGYTF.

V and J are TRBV7-2 and TRBJ1-2; D not resolved. With 1 base removed from V and 2 bases from J, the gap between germline ends came to 8 bases. This CDR3 region has 14 residues. Per germline, CDR1 SGHTA and CDR2 FQGNSA. CDR3 DNA: TGTGCCAGCAGCTTAGACCCGATAAACTATGGCTACACCTTC. This gives the protein CASSLDPINYGYTF.

The chain couples TRBV7-9 to TRBJ1-6; possible D gene TRBD1, 6 bases. Germline V CDR1 and CDR2: SEHNR, FQNEAQ (reference sequence). Trimming cost V 5 bases and J 6 bases, with 17 bases left between them. CDR3 length: 16 amino acids. The DNA of the CDR3 is TGTGCCAGCAGCCCTGATGGGGGGCCCGCTAATTCACCCCTCCACTTT. Protein sequence: CASSPDGGPANSPLHF.

The rearrangement uses TRBV7-2 and TRBJ2-5; D remains unclear. CDR3 length: 14 amino acids. Trimming shortened V by 0 bases and J by 0 bases, and 5 bases separated the two germline ends. The germline gives CDR1 SGHTA, CDR2 FQGNSA. DNA for the CDR3: TGTGCCAGCAGCTTAGCCATACACCAAGAGACCCAGTACTTC. This translates into CASSLAIHQETQYF.